This T cell receptor beta chain was identified in a study of PD-1 blockade in classical Hodgkin lymphoma. Broader study findings: Anyone who began nivolumab under 1 year after ASCT was excluded. Lower baseline TCR diversity was reported for newly diagnosed patients than for healthy donors.

Method: immunoSEQ multiplex PCR; TCRdb's copy keeps in-frame clones and lacks some. The sample lists 150,000 or so clones, nearly 80% occurring once. Each patient's relapse followed autologous stem cell transplantation, and brentuximab vedotin exposure varied. Complete response, partial response or progressive disease was recorded as best response. Germline V lookup: CDR1 GTSNPN, CDR2 SVGIG (reference sequence). The CDR3 totals 14 residues. V dropped 4 bases and J dropped 2 bases, with 15 bases sitting between them. A word on this clone: Its antigen is unidentified.

The source was peripheral blood mononuclear cells (PBMCs), collected before the second cycle of nivolumab. This sequence was found in a human donor with classical Hodgkin lymphoma. The chain carries TRBV30 and TRBJ2-7; D remains ambiguous. Here the CDR3 reads CAWTDGSIPYEQYF. In DNA, the CDR3 is TGTGCCTGGACGGACGGAAGTATACCCTACGAGCAGTACTTC.